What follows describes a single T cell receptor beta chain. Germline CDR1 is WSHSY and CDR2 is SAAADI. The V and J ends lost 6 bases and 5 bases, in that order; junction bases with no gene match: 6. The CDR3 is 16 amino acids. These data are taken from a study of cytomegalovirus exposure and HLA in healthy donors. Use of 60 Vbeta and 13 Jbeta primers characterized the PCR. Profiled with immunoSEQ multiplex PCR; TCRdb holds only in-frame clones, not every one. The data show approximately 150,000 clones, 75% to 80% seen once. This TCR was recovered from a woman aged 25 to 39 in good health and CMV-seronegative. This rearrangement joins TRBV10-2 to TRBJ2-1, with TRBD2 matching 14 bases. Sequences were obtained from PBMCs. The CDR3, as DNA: TGCGCCAGCAGCCCCGGACTAGCGGGGGGAAACAATGAGCAGTTCTTC. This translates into CASSPGLAGGNNEQFF.